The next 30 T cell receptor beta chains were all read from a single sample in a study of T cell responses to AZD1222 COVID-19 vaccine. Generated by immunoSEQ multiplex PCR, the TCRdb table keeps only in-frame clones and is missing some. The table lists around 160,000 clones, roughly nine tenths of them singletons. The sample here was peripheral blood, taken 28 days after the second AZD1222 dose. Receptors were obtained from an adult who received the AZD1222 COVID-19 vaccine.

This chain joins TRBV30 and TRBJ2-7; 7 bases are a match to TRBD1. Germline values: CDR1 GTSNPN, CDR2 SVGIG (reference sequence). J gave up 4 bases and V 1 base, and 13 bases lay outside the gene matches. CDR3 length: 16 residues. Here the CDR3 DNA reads TGTGCCTGGAGTGCGAACCTAGGGGGCTTAGGGTACGAGCAGTACTTC. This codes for CAWSANLGGLGYEQYF.

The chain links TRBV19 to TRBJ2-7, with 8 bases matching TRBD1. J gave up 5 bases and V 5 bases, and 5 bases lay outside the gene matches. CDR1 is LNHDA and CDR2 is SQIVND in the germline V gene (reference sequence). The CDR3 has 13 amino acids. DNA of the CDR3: TGTGCCAGTAGTTCCAGGGGGCACGACGAGCAGTACTTC. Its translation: CASSSRGHDEQYF.

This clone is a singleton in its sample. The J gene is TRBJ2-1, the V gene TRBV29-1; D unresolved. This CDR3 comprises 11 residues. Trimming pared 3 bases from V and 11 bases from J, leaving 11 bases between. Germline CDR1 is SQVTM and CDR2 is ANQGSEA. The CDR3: CSVDSPGKQFF. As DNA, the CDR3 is TGCAGCGTTGATAGTCCAGGCAAGCAGTTCTTC.

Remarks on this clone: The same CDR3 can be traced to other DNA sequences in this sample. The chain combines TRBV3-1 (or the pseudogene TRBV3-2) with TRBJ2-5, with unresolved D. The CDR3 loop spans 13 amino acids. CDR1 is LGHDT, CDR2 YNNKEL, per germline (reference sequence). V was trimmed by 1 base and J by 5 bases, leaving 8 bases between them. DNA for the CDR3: TGTGCCAGCAGCCAAGGAGTCCGGGAGACCCAGTACTTC. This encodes CASSQGVRETQYF.

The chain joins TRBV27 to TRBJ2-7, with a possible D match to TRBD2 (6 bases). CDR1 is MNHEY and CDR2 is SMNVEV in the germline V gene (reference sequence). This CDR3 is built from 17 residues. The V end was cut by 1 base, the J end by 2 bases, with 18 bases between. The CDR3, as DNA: TGTGCCAGCAGTTTATTTAAGGGCGGGCGGGGAACCTACGAGCAGTACTTC. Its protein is CASSLFKGGRGTYEQYF.

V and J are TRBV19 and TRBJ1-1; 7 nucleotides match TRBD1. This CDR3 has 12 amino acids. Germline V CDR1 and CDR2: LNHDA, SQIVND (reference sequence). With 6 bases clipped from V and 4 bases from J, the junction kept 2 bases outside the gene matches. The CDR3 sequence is CASRAGGTEAFF. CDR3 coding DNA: TGTGCCAGTAGGGCAGGGGGCACTGAAGCTTTCTTT.

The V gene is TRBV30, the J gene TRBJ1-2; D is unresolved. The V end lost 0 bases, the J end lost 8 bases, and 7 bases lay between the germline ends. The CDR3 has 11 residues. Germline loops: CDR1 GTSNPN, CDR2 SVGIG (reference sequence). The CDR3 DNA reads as TGTGCCTGGAGTGTACAGAGGGGCTACACCTTC. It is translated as CAWSVQRGYTF.

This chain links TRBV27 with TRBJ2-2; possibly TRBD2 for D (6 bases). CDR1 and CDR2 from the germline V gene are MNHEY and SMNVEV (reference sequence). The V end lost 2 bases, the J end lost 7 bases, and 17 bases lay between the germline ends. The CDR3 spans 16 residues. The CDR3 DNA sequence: TGTGCCAGCAGTTTAAGGGACTCCCCTTTAATCGGGGAGCTGTTTTTT. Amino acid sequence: CASSLRDSPLIGELFF.

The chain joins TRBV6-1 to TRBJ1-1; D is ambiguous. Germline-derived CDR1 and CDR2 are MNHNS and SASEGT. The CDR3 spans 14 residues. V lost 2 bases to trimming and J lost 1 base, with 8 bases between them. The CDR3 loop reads CASSEQLSNTEAFF. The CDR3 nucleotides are TGTGCCAGCAGTGAACAGCTTTCGAACACTGAAGCTTTCTTT.

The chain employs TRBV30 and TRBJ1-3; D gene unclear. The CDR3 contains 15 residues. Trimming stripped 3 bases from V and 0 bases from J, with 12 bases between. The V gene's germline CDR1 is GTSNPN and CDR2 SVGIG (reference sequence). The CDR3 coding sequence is TGTGCCTGGAGCATCGACAAGAGCTCTGGAAACACCATATATTTT. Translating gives CAWSIDKSSGNTIYF.

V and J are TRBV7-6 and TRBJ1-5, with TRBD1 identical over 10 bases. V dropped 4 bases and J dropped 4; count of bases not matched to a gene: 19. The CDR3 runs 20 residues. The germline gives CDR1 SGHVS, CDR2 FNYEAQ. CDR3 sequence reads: CASSSIPGQGINLWNQPQHF. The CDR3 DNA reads TGTGCCAGCAGCTCAATACCGGGACAGGGGATCAATTTGTGGAATCAGCCCCAGCATTTT. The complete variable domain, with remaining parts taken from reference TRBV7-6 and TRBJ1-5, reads GAGVSQSPRYKVTKRGQDVALRCDPISGHVSLYWYRQALGQGPEFLTYFNYEAQQDKSGLPNDRFSAERPEGSISTLTIQRTEQRDSAMYRCASSSIPGQGINLWNQPQHFGDGTRLSIL.

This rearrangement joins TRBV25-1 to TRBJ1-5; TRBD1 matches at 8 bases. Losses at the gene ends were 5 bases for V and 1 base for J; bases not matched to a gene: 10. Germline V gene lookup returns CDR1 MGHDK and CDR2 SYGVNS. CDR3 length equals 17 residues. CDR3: CASSPQGQGNSNQPQHF. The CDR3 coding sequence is TGTGCCAGCAGTCCACAAGGACAGGGTAACAGCAATCAGCCCCAGCATTTT.

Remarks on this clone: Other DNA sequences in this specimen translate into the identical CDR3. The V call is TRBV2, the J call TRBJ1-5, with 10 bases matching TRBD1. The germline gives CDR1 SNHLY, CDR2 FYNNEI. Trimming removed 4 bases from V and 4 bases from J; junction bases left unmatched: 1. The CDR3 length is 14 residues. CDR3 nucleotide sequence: TGTGCCAGCAGTGGGACAGGGGGTAATCAGCCCCAGCATTTT. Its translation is CASSGTGGNQPQHF.

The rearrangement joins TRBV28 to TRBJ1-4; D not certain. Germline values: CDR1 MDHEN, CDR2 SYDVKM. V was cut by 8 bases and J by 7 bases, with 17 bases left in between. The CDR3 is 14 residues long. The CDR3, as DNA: TGTGCCAGCTCCCCCACGGAGATCTTTGAAAAACTGTTTTTT. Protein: CASSPTEIFEKLFF.

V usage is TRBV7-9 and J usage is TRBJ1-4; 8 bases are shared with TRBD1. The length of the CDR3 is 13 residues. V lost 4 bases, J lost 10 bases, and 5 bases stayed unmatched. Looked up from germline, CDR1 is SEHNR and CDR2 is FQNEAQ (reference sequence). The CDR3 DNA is TGTGCCAGCAGCTGGGACAGGATAGGAAAACTGTTTTTT. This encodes CASSWDRIGKLFF.

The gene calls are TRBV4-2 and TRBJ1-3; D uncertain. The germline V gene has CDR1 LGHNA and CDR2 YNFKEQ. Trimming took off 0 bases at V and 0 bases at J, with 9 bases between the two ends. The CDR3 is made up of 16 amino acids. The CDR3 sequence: CASSQELRTSGNTIYF. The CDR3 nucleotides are TGTGCCAGCAGCCAAGAACTCCGGACCTCTGGAAACACCATATATTTT.

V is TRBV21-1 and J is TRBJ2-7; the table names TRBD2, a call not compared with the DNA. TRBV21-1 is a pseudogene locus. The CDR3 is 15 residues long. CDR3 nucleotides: TGTGCCAGCAGCGCCGGACCGGACTTATCCTACGAGCAGTACTTC. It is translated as CASSAGPDLSYEQYF.

This CDR3 reads CASSHRDTAYEQYF. The CDR3 DNA is TGTGCCAGCAGCCACCGGGACACGGCCTACGAGCAGTACTTC. The gene calls are TRBV7-2 and TRBJ2-7; D possibly corresponds to TRBD1 (6 bases). Germline-derived CDR1 and CDR2 are SGHTA and FQGNSA. V was shortened by 5 bases and J by 2 bases, with 13 bases between the two germline ends. The CDR3 is 14 residues long.

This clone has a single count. The CDR3 DNA reads as TGTGCCAGTAGTAACCTCGGGACAGGGGGTCAGCCCCAGCATTTT. This sequence encodes CASSNLGTGGQPQHF. The chain is built from TRBV19 and TRBJ1-5, with TRBD1 matching over 11 bases. Per the germline V gene, CDR1 is LNHDA and CDR2 is SQIVND (reference sequence). The V gene end was trimmed by 4 bases and the J gene end by 6 bases; junction bases not matched to a gene: 5. The CDR3 extends over 15 amino acids.

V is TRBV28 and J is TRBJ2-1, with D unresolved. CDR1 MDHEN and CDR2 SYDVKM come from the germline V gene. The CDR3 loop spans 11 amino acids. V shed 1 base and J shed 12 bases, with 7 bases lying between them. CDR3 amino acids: CASSLYPMQFF. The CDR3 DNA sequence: TGTGCCAGCAGTTTATACCCAATGCAGTTCTTC. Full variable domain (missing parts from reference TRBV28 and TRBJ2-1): DVKVTQSSRYLVKRTGEKVFLECVQDMDHENMFWYRQDPGLGLRLIYFSYDVKMKEKGDIPEGYSVSREKKERFSLILESASTNQTSMYLCASSLYPMQFFGPGTRLTVL.

The CDR3 sequence: CASSPRDRNTGELFF. The CDR3 DNA is TGCGCCAGCAGCCCTCGGGACAGGAACACCGGGGAGCTGTTTTTT. This rearrangement joins TRBV4-1 to TRBJ2-2; TRBD1 aligns across 7 bases. The V gene end was trimmed by 4 bases and the J gene end by 1 base; junction bases not matched to a gene: 3. This CDR3 spans 15 amino acids. The V gene's germline CDR1 is MGHRA and CDR2 YSYEKL.

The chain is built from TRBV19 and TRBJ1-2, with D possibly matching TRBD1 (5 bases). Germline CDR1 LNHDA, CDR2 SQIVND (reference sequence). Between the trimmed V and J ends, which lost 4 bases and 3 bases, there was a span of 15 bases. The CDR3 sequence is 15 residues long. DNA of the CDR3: TGTGCCAGTAGTACCCGGGACCGGACTCACTATGGCTACACCTTC. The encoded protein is CASSTRDRTHYGYTF.

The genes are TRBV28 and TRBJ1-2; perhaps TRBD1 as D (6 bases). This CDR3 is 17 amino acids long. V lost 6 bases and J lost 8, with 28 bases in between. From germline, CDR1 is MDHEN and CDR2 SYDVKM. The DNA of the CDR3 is TGTGCCAGCAGCTTCCGGGACAACAGGGAACGAAAGCCGGGCTACACCTTC. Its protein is CASSFRDNRERKPGYTF.

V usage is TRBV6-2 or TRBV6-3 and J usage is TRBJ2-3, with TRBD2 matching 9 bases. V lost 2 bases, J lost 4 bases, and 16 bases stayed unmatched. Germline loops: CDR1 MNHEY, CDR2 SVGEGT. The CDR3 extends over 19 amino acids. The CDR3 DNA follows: TGTGCCAGCAGTTACCCGCGAGAGCTTAGCGGGAGAGTGGCAGATACGCAGTATTTT. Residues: CASSYPRELSGRVADTQYF.

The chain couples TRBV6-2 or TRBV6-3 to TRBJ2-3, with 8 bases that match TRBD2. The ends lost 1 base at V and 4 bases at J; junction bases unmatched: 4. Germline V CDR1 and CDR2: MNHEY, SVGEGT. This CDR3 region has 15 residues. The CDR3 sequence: CASSYLGREADTQYF. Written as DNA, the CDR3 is TGTGCCAGCAGTTACTTGGGGCGGGAGGCAGATACGCAGTATTTT.

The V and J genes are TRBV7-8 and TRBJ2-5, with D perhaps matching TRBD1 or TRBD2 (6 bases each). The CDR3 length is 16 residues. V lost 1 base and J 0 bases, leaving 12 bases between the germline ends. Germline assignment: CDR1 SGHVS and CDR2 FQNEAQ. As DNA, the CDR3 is TGTGCCAGCAGCTTAGAGGGGGGCTCGTACCAAGAGACCCAGTACTTC. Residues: CASSLEGGSYQETQYF.

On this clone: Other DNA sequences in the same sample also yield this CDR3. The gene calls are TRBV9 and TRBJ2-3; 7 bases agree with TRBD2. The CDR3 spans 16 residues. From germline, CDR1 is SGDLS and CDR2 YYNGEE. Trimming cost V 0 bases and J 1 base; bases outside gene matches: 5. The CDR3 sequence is CASSVGVAGGTDTQYF. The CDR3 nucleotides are TGTGCCAGCAGCGTAGGGGTGGCGGGAGGCACAGATACGCAGTATTTT.

As DNA, the CDR3 is TGTGCCAGCAGCTTGGGGCCAAGGGGGTACGAGCAGTACTTC. It translates to CASSLGPRGYEQYF. The V and J genes are TRBV5-4 and TRBJ2-7; a weak D match, TRBD1 (6 bases). The CDR3 runs 14 residues. Between the trimmed V and J ends, which lost 0 bases and 4 bases, there was a span of 11 bases. Germline V gives CDR1 SGHNT, CDR2 YYREEE (reference sequence).

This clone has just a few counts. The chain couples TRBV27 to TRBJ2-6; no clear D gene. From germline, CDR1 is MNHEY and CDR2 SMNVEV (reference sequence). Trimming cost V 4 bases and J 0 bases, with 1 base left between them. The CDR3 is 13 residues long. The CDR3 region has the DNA TGTGCCAGCAGTTACTCTGGGGCCAACGTCCTGACTTTC. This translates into CASSYSGANVLTF.

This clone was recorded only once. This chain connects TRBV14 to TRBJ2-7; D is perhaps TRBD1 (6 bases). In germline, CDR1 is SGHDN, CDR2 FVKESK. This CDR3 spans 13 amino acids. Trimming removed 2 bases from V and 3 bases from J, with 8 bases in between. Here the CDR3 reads CASSQKGVYEQYF. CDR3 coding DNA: TGTGCCAGCAGCCAAAAGGGGGTCTACGAGCAGTACTTC. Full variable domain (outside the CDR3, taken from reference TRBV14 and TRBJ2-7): EAGVTQFPSHSVIEKGQTVTLRCDPISGHDNLYWYRRVMGKEIKFLLHFVKESKQDESGMPNNRFLAERTGGTYSTLKVQPAELEDSGVYFCASSQKGVYEQYFGPGTRLTVT.